This T cell receptor beta chain was profiled in a study of control samples from healthy donors and cancer patients. V dropped 5 bases and J dropped 3; count of bases not matched to a gene: 5. The CDR3 consists of 15 residues. Germline lookup yields CDR1 SGHNT and CDR2 YENEEA. Profiling relied on immunoSEQ multiplex PCR, and the TCRdb table lists in-frame clones only, not all of them. The sample includes approximately 41,000 clones, around 94% of them seen just once. The source of this sequence is a man aged 55 to 70 in good health. The chain employs TRBV11-3 and TRBJ2-3, with 10 bases matching TRBD1. The material sequenced was blood. In nucleotides, the CDR3 is TGTGCCAGCAGCGCTCGACAGGGGGCGACAGATACGCAGTATTTT. Protein product: CASSARQGATDTQYF.